Described below is a single T cell receptor beta chain sequence and its context. This specimen includes other DNA sequences encoding the same CDR3. Per the germline V gene, CDR1 is LNHNV and CDR2 is YYDKDF (reference sequence). The CDR3 is 15 residues long. Trimming took 3 bases from V and 0 from J; bases not matched to a gene: 2. Method: immunoSEQ multiplex PCR; TCRdb's copy keeps in-frame clones and lacks some. The table has about 2 million clones, roughly 95% seen once; the top ten hold approximately 1.2%. These data belong to a study of shared clonotypes between healthy human individuals. As defined, naive CD8 cells were CD45RO-negative and positively selected for CCR7, with terminally differentiated effector memory CD45RA+ cells excluded.

V and J are TRBV15 and TRBJ2-7, with TRBD1 matching over 10 bases. Sequencing used naive CD8+ T cells sorted from blood. The origin of this receptor is a man younger than 35 in good health. This CDR3 is CATSRDRGSSYEQYF. As DNA, the CDR3 is TGTGCCACCAGCAGGGACAGGGGGAGCTCCTACGAGCAGTACTTC.